This T cell receptor beta chain was sequenced during a study of blood T cell repertoires in COVID-19. Study-wide background: From the United States, Italy and Spain came samples of acute and convalescent COVID-19.

In the original analysis: Reference gene primer amplification yielded estimated nucleated cell counts. Some clones are missing from TCRdb's copy, which holds only in-frame ones; the method was immunoSEQ multiplex PCR. The V and J calls and clone size come from that table; D and trimming were worked out from the DNA. The data hold approximately 110,000 clones, with 80% to 95% observed a single time. Enrolment of Seattle patients took place during active infection, and they were followed longitudinally. The CDR3 loop spans 15 amino acids. Germline CDR1 reads LGHDT; CDR2 reads YNNKEL (reference sequence). J was trimmed by 3 bases and V by 4 bases; bases with no gene match: 7.

This chain links TRBV3-1 (or the pseudogene TRBV3-2) with TRBJ2-7, with TRBD2 identical over 9 bases. The sample taken for sequencing was peripheral blood. This TCR came from a man aged 50 to 60 with COVID-19, enrolled during active disease. CDR3 residues: CASSPMAGGSYEQYF. CDR3 nucleotides: TGTGCCAGCAGCCCAATGGCGGGAGGGAGCTACGAGCAGTACTTC.